These T cell receptor beta chains were read from a single sample in a study of blood T cells in healthy people across ages. One entry per CDR3 protein results from TCRdb running MiXCR on the 5' RACE reads. The sample contains 1.5 million to 2 million distinct CDR3 sequences, roughly 30% of which appear only once. The source material was blood. Receptors originate from a woman aged 25-40 years in good health. The CDR3 runs from the conserved cysteine through the conserved F or W. The D gene is left open where the match is weak. A row's size may be missing; if present it is once, few, many or a size class.

TRBV5-1	TRBD2	few	TRBJ2-5	TGCGCCAGCAGCTTGATTGTCCGCGGGAGCAAAGAGACCCAGTACTTC	CASSLIVRGSKETQYF
TRBV2	TRBD2	-	TRBJ2-5	TGTGCCAGCACCCTCCCACTAGGGGCTAGCGGCCAAGAGACCCAGTACTTC	CASTLPLGASGQETQYF
TRBV10-2	-	-	TRBJ1-5	TGCGCCAGCAGTGCCGTGAGGGATCAGCCCCAGCATTTT	CASSAVRDQPQHF
TRBV29-1	TRBD2	many	TRBJ2-3	TGCAGCGCGGAGGGAGGAACTAGCGGGAGGACAGATACGCAGTATTTT	CSAEGGTSGRTDTQYF
TRBV15	TRBD1	few	TRBJ2-1	TGTGCCACCTCGAGGACGGGGACAGCCAATGAGCAGTTCTTC	CATSRTGTANEQFF
TRBV7-2	-	-	TRBJ2-7	TGTGCCAGCAGCTTAATCCCGGGAAGAGGGGAGCAGTACTTC	CASSLIPGRGEQYF
TRBV18	-	-	TRBJ2-5	TGTGCCAGCTCACGTGCCAGAAGGGAGACCCAGTACTTC	CASSRARRETQYF
TRBV9	TRBD2	few	TRBJ2-3	TGTGCCAGCAGCAAACTAGCGGGGGGGCCGCGGACAGATACGCAGTATTTT	CASSKLAGGPRTDTQYF
TRBV20-1	-	-	TRBJ2-1	TGCAGTGCTAGTGGGCTAGCTTCCGTCCTTCGTTCCTACAATGAGCAGTTCTTC	CSASGLASVLRSYNEQFF
TRBV15	-	-	TRBJ2-1	TGTGCCACCAGCACCCTAGGGGGGCCCTCCTACAATGAGCAGTTCTTC	CATSTLGGPSYNEQFF
TRBV20-1	-	-	TRBJ2-7	TGCAGTGCTAGAGATCCGTTGTCGGGGGCCTCCTACGAGCAGTACTTC	CSARDPLSGASYEQYF
TRBV7-2	TRBD2	many	TRBJ2-6	TGTGCCAGCAGCTTAGCCGGACTAGCGGGATCTGGGGCCAACGTCCTGACTTTC	CASSLAGLAGSGANVLTF
TRBV20-1	-	-	TRBJ2-2	TGCAGTGCTAGAGAGGGGTCCAAGACCGGGGAGCTGTTTTTT	CSAREGSKTGELFF
TRBV20-1	-	-	TRBJ1-4	TGCAGTGCCGGAAATCTCTTGGGCCTGTTAGGGAATGAAAAACTGTTTTTT	CSAGNLLGLLGNEKLFF
TRBV27	-	few	TRBJ2-5	TGTGCCAGCAGTCCCCGTAGTAGGGGCGGAGAGACCCAGTACTTC	CASSPRSRGGETQYF
TRBV20-1	TRBD2	-	TRBJ2-2	TGCAGTGCTAGAGTTGGGGATCGGGGGGACACCGGGGAGCTGTTTTTT	CSARVGDRGDTGELFF
TRBV6-1	TRBD2	-	TRBJ2-2	TGTGCCAGCAGCTCTATGGTAGCGGGAGTTATCGGCACCGGGGAGCTGTTTTTT	CASSSMVAGVIGTGELFF
TRBV20-1	TRBD1	-	TRBJ2-1	TGCAGTGCTAGATCGGTCGGGACAGGAATGTTCTTC	CSARSVGTGMFF
TRBV7-8	-	-	TRBJ2-7	TGTGCCAGCAGCAAACGGCCCGGTGTCGAGCAGTACTTC	CASSKRPGVEQYF
TRBV25-1	TRBD1	-	TRBJ2-1	TGTGCCAGCACCAACAATACTGTAAGGAGGACAGGGGGAAAATTCGGCATTAATGAGCAGTTCTTC	CASTNNTVRRTGGKFGINEQFF
TRBV6-2/TRBV6-3	TRBD1	-	TRBJ1-2	TGTGCCAGCAGTCTCACTACAGGGGCCACTATAGATGGCTACACCTTC	CASSLTTGATIDGYTF
TRBV27	TRBD2	few	TRBJ2-7	TGTGCCAGCCCCGGGGGGGCCTACGAGCAGTACTTC	CASPGGAYEQYF
TRBV6-1	-	once	TRBJ2-5	TGTGCCAGCAGTGACCCTAGGGGGGGTATAGCGGGAGAGACCCAGTACTTC	CASSDPRGGIAGETQYF
TRBV4-2	-	-	TRBJ1-1	TGTGCCAGCAGCCAAGATCTATCAGGGTCTGAAGCTTTCTTT	CASSQDLSGSEAFF
TRBV30	-	-	TRBJ2-7	TGTGCCTGGAGTGCGAACGAGCAGGACTTC	CAWSANEQDF
TRBV29-1	-	many	TRBJ2-3	TGCAGCGCCGAAAGTGACACTAGCACAGATACGCAGTATTTT	CSAESDTSTDTQYF
TRBV6-6	TRBD1	few	TRBJ2-5	TGTGCCAGCAGTTACCCCAGGACAGGGGCCCAAGAGACCCAGTACTTC	CASSYPRTGAQETQYF
TRBV9	-	-	TRBJ2-7	TGTGCCAGCAGCGCCGATGGGGGGCCACTTATGGGCGAGCAGTACTTC	CASSADGGPLMGEQYF
TRBV7-9	-	-	TRBJ1-1	TGTGCCAGCAGCTTGGGACGGGGGGTGAGCGGAGCTTTCTTT	CASSLGRGVSGAFF
TRBV12-3/TRBV12-4	-	-	TRBJ2-1	TGTGCCAGCAGTAAAAGCGCGAGGGGCTATGAGCAGTTCTTC	CASSKSARGYEQFF
TRBV5-1	-	-	TRBJ1-4	TGCGTCAGCAGCTTGGGGGACGGAGCACCGAATGAAAAACTGTTTTTT	CVSSLGDGAPNEKLFF
TRBV6-5	TRBD1	few	TRBJ2-3	TGTGCCAGCAGTTACCGGGACAGGGGGCATTATACGCAGTATTTT	CASSYRDRGHYTQYF
TRBV6-1	TRBD1	few	TRBJ1-2	TGTGCCAGCAGTGAATGGACAGGCGCTATAAGTGGCTACACCTTC	CASSEWTGAISGYTF
TRBV12-3/TRBV12-4	TRBD2	-	TRBJ2-2	TGTGCCAGCAGTTTACCGGCGCTAGCGGGAGTTAGCACCGGGGAGCTGTTTTTT	CASSLPALAGVSTGELFF
TRBV6-5	TRBD1	many	TRBJ1-2	TGTGCCAGCAGTTACCAGGGGGTCGACGGCTACACCTTC	CASSYQGVDGYTF
TRBV7-2	TRBD2	few	TRBJ2-1	TGTGCCAGCAGCTTAGGTGTAGCGGGAGTAAAGTTTCGGTCCTACAATGAGCAGTTCTTC	CASSLGVAGVKFRSYNEQFF
TRBV27	-	-	TRBJ2-7	TGTGCCAGCAGTTTCACGATATCCCGGACAGTGCTTTCCTACGAGCAGTACTTC	CASSFTISRTVLSYEQYF
TRBV20-1	-	few	TRBJ1-5	TGCAGTGCTCGCAGGGGTTCAGACCAGCCCCAGCATTTT	CSARRGSDQPQHF
TRBV20-1	TRBD1	-	TRBJ2-3	TGCAGTGCGGCGGACAGGGCTGGGACAGATACGCAGTATTTT	CSAADRAGTDTQYF
TRBV30	-	-	TRBJ2-1	TGTGCCTTGGACAGTCAGAGCTCAAATGAGCAGTTCTTC	CALDSQSSNEQFF
TRBV29-1	TRBD2	-	TRBJ2-7	TGCAGCGTTGAAACTAGCGAGTCTTTCTACAATGAGCAGTACTTC	CSVETSESFYNEQYF
TRBV3-1	-	-	TRBJ2-7	TGTGCCAGCAGTCTCGGGAGTTTAAGCGAGCAGTACTTC	CASSLGSLSEQYF
TRBV21-1	-	-	TRBJ2-7	TGTGCCAGCACTGCGACTAGCGGGAAGTCCTACGAGCAGTACTTC	CASTATSGKSYEQYF
TRBV11-2	-	few	TRBJ2-5	TGTGCCAGCAGCTTCGGGCAGGGGAGAGGGGAGACCCAGTACTTC	CASSFGQGRGETQYF
TRBV20-1	-	-	TRBJ1-1	TGCAGTGCGGCGGGGGGCTGGAACACTGAAGCTTTCTTT	CSAAGGWNTEAFF
TRBV7-2	-	-	TRBJ2-3	TGTGCCAGCAGCTTAAGAGGCGAGGAGGGGGAGGGCCTTTTACAAGCGCGGTATTTT	CASSLRGEEGEGLLQARYF
TRBV27	-	-	TRBJ2-7	TGTGCCAGCAGTTTATGGTCGCAGGGCCCCTACGAGCAGTACTTC	CASSLWSQGPYEQYF
TRBV6-1	-	-	TRBJ2-2	TGTGCCAGCAGAGAACAGCCGGAGGCCGGGGAGCTGTTTTTT	CASREQPEAGELFF
TRBV3-1	TRBD1	-	TRBJ1-4	TGTGCCAGCAGCCAAACCCTCAGACAGGGAAACGAAAAACGGTTTTTT	CASSQTLRQGNEKRFF
TRBV3-1	TRBD1	-	TRBJ1-2	TGTGCCAGCAGCCCCTCAGGACAGGAGACTAACTATGGCTACACCTTC	CASSPSGQETNYGYTF
TRBV19	TRBD1	-	TRBJ2-1	TGTGCCAGTACGGACAGGGTGGGAAATGAGCAGTTCTTC	CASTDRVGNEQFF
TRBV11-2	TRBD2	-	TRBJ2-3	TGTGCCGGCGGGGGAGGAGGCACAGATACGCAGTATTTT	CAGGGGGTDTQYF
TRBV11-2	-	-	TRBJ2-2	TGTGCCAGCAGCTTCCGGGGGGCGAAGTCCGGGGAGCTGTTTTTT	CASSFRGAKSGELFF
TRBV6-1	-	many	TRBJ2-5	TGTGCCAGCAGTGACCTTTGGGGGACCCAGTACTTC	CASSDLWGTQYF
TRBV6-5	-	-	TRBJ2-2	TGTGCCAGCAGTTACTCGTACCGGGCTCCTACGGGCACCGGGGAGCTGTTTTTT	CASSYSYRAPTGTGELFF
TRBV19	TRBD2	few	TRBJ2-3	TGTGCCAGCAGAATAGCGGGGGGGCGCGATACGCAGTATTTT	CASRIAGGRDTQYF